The 31 T cell receptor beta chains presented below share a single source sample, sequenced in a study of blood T cell repertoires in COVID-19. Assay: immunoSEQ multiplex PCR; the TCRdb copy retains only in-frame clones and omits some. Counted here are 400,000 to 550,000 clones, 87% occurring once; the ten biggest clones make up around 1.8%. Sequencing was performed on PBMCs or T cells enriched from blood (not recorded which). Every receptor here comes from a woman aged 18-35 years with acute COVID-19.

This chain joins TRBV11-2 and TRBJ1-2; maybe TRBD1 (5 bases). Germline CDR1 is SGHAT and CDR2 is FQNNGV. The CDR3 loop spans 18 amino acids. The germline V and J ends were trimmed by 0 bases and 1 base, with 18 bases remaining between them. Here the CDR3 DNA reads TGTGCCAGCAGCTTAGAACAAGGCGACAGAACCTTTAACTATGGCTACACCTTC. Translation gives CASSLEQGDRTFNYGYTF.

This chain joins TRBV29-1 and TRBJ1-1, with D possibly matching TRBD1 (6 bases). Trimming cost V 4 bases and J 0 bases, with 18 bases left between them. This CDR3 has 16 residues. Germline-derived CDR1 and CDR2 are SQVTM and ANQGSEA. The CDR3 sequence: CSVVGDKVSVNTEAFF. CDR3 DNA: TGCAGCGTTGTCGGGGACAAAGTTTCTGTGAACACTGAAGCTTTCTTT.

The genes are TRBV15 and TRBJ2-7; 9 nucleotides agree with TRBD2. The germline V gene encodes CDR1 LNHNV and CDR2 YYDKDF (reference sequence). V was clipped by 0 bases and J by 2 bases; unmatched bases: 5. The CDR3 is 16 residues long. CDR3 region: CATSRDLAGAAYEQYF. CDR3 nucleotide sequence: TGTGCCACCAGCAGAGATTTAGCGGGAGCGGCCTACGAGCAGTACTTC. The whole variable domain, filled in from reference TRBV15 and TRBJ2-7, reads DAMVIQNPRYQVTQFGKPVTLSCSQTLNHNVMYWYQQKSSQAPKLLFHYYDKDFNNEADTPDNFQSRRPNTSFCFLDIRSPGLGDTAMYLCATSRDLAGAAYEQYFGPGTRLTVT.

This chain joins TRBV7-6 and TRBJ2-3, with TRBD2 matching over 9 bases. This CDR3 is 17 amino acids long. CDR1 is SGHVS and CDR2 is FNYEAQ in the germline V gene. V shed 0 bases and J 0 bases; nucleotides not matched to a gene: 4. CDR3 coding DNA: TGTGCCAGCAGCTTAGCCTCTAGCGGGACTAGCACAGATACGCAGTATTTT. Amino acid sequence: CASSLASSGTSTDTQYF.

The CDR3 loop is CASSSQGVRGYTF. The CDR3 DNA reads as TGTGCCAGCAGTTCACAGGGAGTGCGTGGCTACACCTTC. The rearrangement links TRBV7-2 to TRBJ1-2; a weak D match, TRBD1 (6 bases). CDR3 length: 13 amino acids. Trimming took off 6 bases at V and 7 bases at J, with 15 bases between the two ends. CDR1 and CDR2 from the germline V gene are SGHTA and FQGNSA.

The CDR3 region has the DNA TGTGCCAGCAGCTTAGGGGCGGGGGAAATCAACGAGCAGTACTTC. This translates into CASSLGAGEINEQYF. The gene calls are TRBV7-9 and TRBJ2-7; 7 bases are shared with TRBD2. Germline values: CDR1 SEHNR, CDR2 FQNEAQ (reference sequence). Trimming removed 1 base from V and 5 bases from J; junction bases left unmatched: 8. The CDR3 is 15 amino acids. The full variable domain, completed using reference TRBV7-9 and TRBJ2-7, is DTGVSQNPRHKITKRGQNVTFRCDPISEHNRLYWYRQTLGQGPEFLTYFQNEAQLEKSRLLSDRFSAERPKGSFSTLEIQRTEQGDSAMYLCASSLGAGEINEQYFGPGTRLTVT.

The gene calls are TRBV20-1 and TRBJ1-5; maybe TRBD1 (5 bases). CDR3 size: 11 residues. CDR1 DFQATT and CDR2 SNEGSKA come from the germline V gene (reference sequence). V was clipped by 4 bases and J by 9 bases, with 10 bases between them. CDR3 DNA: TGCAGTGCTACCTTGGGGGGGCCCCAGCATTTT. Amino acid sequence: CSATLGGPQHF.

The chain uses TRBV12-3 or TRBV12-4 and TRBJ1-4; 7 nucleotides agree with TRBD1. The CDR3 runs to 13 residues. Unmatched junction bases numbered 4, after V lost 5 bases and J lost 7 bases. The CDR3 nucleotides are TGTGCCAGCAGTCCAGGGGGAGGTGAAAAACTGTTTTTT. As protein: CASSPGGGEKLFF.

This CDR3 reads CASSLEGTGGKGEKLFF. The CDR3 DNA follows: TGTGCCAGCAGCTTAGAAGGGACAGGGGGCAAGGGTGAAAAACTGTTTTTT. V is TRBV13 and J is TRBJ1-4, with 12 bases lining up with TRBD1. CDR3 length equals 17 residues. Germline V CDR1 and CDR2: PRHDT, FYEKMQ (reference sequence). With V trimmed by 1 base and J by 7 bases, 7 bases remained unmatched.

The rearrangement links TRBV4-1 to TRBJ1-4; 7 nucleotides agree with TRBD1. The CDR3 is made up of 13 amino acids. The V and J ends lost 11 bases and 0 bases, in that order; junction bases with no gene match: 3. Per germline, CDR1 MGHRA and CDR2 YSYEKL. The CDR3 region has the DNA TGCGCCGTCGGGACAGCAACTAATGAAAAACTGTTTTTT. It codes for CAVGTATNEKLFF.

This chain uses TRBV2 with TRBJ1-2; D not resolved. Trimming shortened V by 3 bases and J by 7 bases, and 9 bases separated the two germline ends. The germline gives CDR1 SNHLY, CDR2 FYNNEI. This CDR3 is 12 amino acids long. The chain's CDR3 is CASSDDMAGYTF. Here the CDR3 DNA reads TGTGCCAGCAGTGATGATATGGCTGGCTACACCTTC.

The chain employs TRBV10-3 and TRBJ2-1; 10 bases align to TRBD1. CDR1 and CDR2 from the germline V gene are ENHRY and SYGVKD. V lost 10 bases, J lost 2 bases, and 5 bases stayed unmatched. This CDR3 has 14 amino acids. This CDR3 is CATTGTGAYNEQFF. Here the CDR3 DNA reads TGTGCCACCACCGGGACAGGGGCCTACAATGAGCAGTTCTTC.

V and J are TRBV5-1 and TRBJ1-6, with 12 bases lining up with TRBD1. This CDR3 is built from 19 residues. Looked up from germline, CDR1 is SGHRS and CDR2 is YFSETQ. The J segment lost 10 bases and the V segment lost 1 base, leaving 15 bases of the junction unmatched. CDR3 sequence: CASSLWLGQGAKFGSPLHF. The CDR3 nucleotides read TGCGCCAGCAGCTTGTGGTTGGGACAGGGGGCAAAGTTCGGATCACCCCTCCACTTT.

J is TRBJ2-6 and V is TRBV7-2; TRBD1 might be the D (6 bases). V was cut by 3 bases and J by 0 bases, with 9 bases left in between. CDR3 size: 16 residues. Germline V gene sequence: CDR1 SGHTA, CDR2 FQGNSA. The CDR3 DNA follows: TGTGCCAGCAGCTTGGGGGCCTACTCTGGGGCCAACGTCCTGACTTTC. Amino acid sequence: CASSLGAYSGANVLTF.

The CDR3 DNA reads TGCGCCAGCAGTGAGGAACTCCGGGACTATCGGTACTTC. It is translated as CASSEELRDYRYF. The chain joins TRBV10-1 to TRBJ2-5, with 7 bases identical to TRBD2. The CDR3 has 13 amino acids. The germline CDR1 and CDR2 sequences are WNHNN and SYGVQD (reference sequence). The trim removed 2 bases at V and 13 bases at J, leaving 10 bases unmatched.

This chain connects TRBV7-2 to TRBJ2-7; tentatively, D is TRBD1 (6 bases). V lost 6 bases, J lost 7 bases, and 19 bases lay in between. CDR1 and CDR2 from the germline V gene are SGHTA and FQGNSA. There are 14 residues in the CDR3. The DNA for the CDR3 is TGTGCCAGCAGTCAGGACAGCCGGGCAGGGGAGCAGTACTTC. Translating it yields CASSQDSRAGEQYF.

The chain carries TRBV6-1 and TRBJ2-5; TRBD1 agrees at 7 bases. V trimming: 2 bases; J trimming: 1 base; junction bases outside the gene matches: 1. CDR1 and CDR2 from the germline V gene are MNHNS and SASEGT. The CDR3 contains 14 residues. CDR3 nucleotides: TGTGCCAGCAGTGAAAGGGACAGCCAAGAGACCCAGTACTTC. It encodes CASSERDSQETQYF.

On this clone: An end of the junction differs from the germline gene, which may be a read error. This chain's CDR3 is CASSVAGEYYNEQFF. The DNA for the CDR3 is TGTGCCAGCAGCGTAGCGGGAGAGTACTACAATGAGCAGTTCTTC. The chain recombines TRBV7-2 with TRBJ2-1; 9 nucleotides line up with TRBD2. The germline CDR1 and CDR2 sequences are SGHTA and FQGNSA. The CDR3 is made up of 15 amino acids.

This rearrangement joins TRBV6-5 to TRBJ2-7, with D perhaps matching TRBD1 (5 bases). Germline V gene sequence: CDR1 MNHEY, CDR2 SVGAGI. The ends were cut back, 4 bases at V and 2 bases at J, with 12 bases in the middle. The CDR3 length is 14 residues. CDR3 sequence reads: CASSFGHGTYEQYF. The CDR3 DNA is TGTGCCAGCAGTTTTGGACACGGAACCTACGAGCAGTACTTC.

The chain employs TRBV2 and TRBJ1-5, with D unclear. Trimming stripped 4 bases from V and 4 bases from J, with 8 bases between. Germline-derived CDR1 and CDR2 are SNHLY and FYNNEI. The CDR3 spans 13 residues. CDR3 DNA: TGTGCCAGCAGTGCGGGAGAGAATCAGCCCCAGCATTTT. Amino acid sequence: CASSAGENQPQHF.

The chain carries TRBV9 and TRBJ2-5, with D perhaps matching TRBD2 (6 bases). There are 14 residues in the CDR3. CDR1 is SGDLS and CDR2 is YYNGEE in the germline V gene. The V end lost 3 bases, the J end lost 5 bases, and 14 bases lay between the germline ends. CDR3 in amino acids: CASSADLASETQYF. CDR3 bases: TGTGCCAGCAGCGCCGATCTAGCGTCTGAGACCCAGTACTTC.

This clone was picked up one time. Other DNA sequences in the same sample also yield this CDR3. The chain employs TRBV18 and TRBJ1-3; 10 nucleotides align to TRBD1. Germline assignment: CDR1 KGHSH and CDR2 LQKENI. Germline trimming cut 4 bases from V and 2 bases from J; bases unmatched to any gene: 2. The CDR3 is 15 amino acids. DNA of the CDR3: TGTGCCAGCTCACAAGGACAGGGGGCTGGAAACACCATATATTTT. Protein: CASSQGQGAGNTIYF.

The CDR3 loop is CASNTYAPRTGGLSGNTIYF. CDR3 bases: TGTGCCAGTAACACATACGCCCCCCGGACAGGGGGGCTCTCTGGAAACACCATATATTTT. The chain joins TRBV19 to TRBJ1-3; the match to TRBD1 covers 10 bases. V lost 7 bases and J lost 0; bases outside the gene matches: 18. Germline assignment: CDR1 LNHDA and CDR2 SQIVND (reference sequence). CDR3 length equals 20 residues.

The chain links TRBV6-4 to TRBJ2-7; 9 bases align to TRBD1. V dropped 5 bases and J dropped 6; count of bases not matched to a gene: 11. CDR3 length equals 15 residues. The V gene's germline CDR1 is MRHNA and CDR2 SNTAGT. CDR3 region: CASSPSGQGSSEQYF. DNA for the CDR3: TGTGCCAGCAGTCCTAGCGGACAGGGGTCCAGCGAGCAGTACTTC.

J is TRBJ1-6 and V is TRBV3-1 (or the pseudogene TRBV3-2); 7 bases agree with TRBD1. The CDR3 contains 14 residues. CDR1 and CDR2 (germline): LGHDT, YNNKEL (reference sequence). Trimming cost V 5 bases and J 6 bases; bases outside gene matches: 4. The CDR3 DNA follows: TGTGCCAGCAGCGGGGACAGTTCTAATTCACCCCTCCACTTT. It translates to CASSGDSSNSPLHF.

The rearrangement uses TRBV28 and TRBJ2-7; D possibly corresponds to TRBD2 (5 bases). V lost 5 bases and J 3 bases, leaving 8 bases between the germline ends. CDR3 length: 12 residues. Germline V gene sequence: CDR1 MDHEN, CDR2 SYDVKM. CDR3: CASSRTSYEQYF. The CDR3 coding sequence is TGTGCCAGCAGTCGTACTAGCTACGAGCAGTACTTC.

The chain carries TRBV5-8 and TRBJ1-1; possible D gene TRBD1, 5 bases. The CDR3 covers 14 residues. From germline, CDR1 is SGHTS and CDR2 YDEGEE. Deletions cut 4 bases from V and 5 bases from J, with 15 bases between. The DNA for the CDR3 is TGTGCCAGCAGCATAGACAGCAGAATGACTGAAGCTTTCTTT. Protein sequence: CASSIDSRMTEAFF.

The gene calls are TRBV2 and TRBJ2-2; possible D gene TRBD1, 6 bases. V lost 10 bases and J lost 1, with 13 bases in between. The CDR3 has 14 residues. The germline V gene encodes CDR1 SNHLY and CDR2 FYNNEI. The CDR3 nucleotides read TGTGCCACCATAAGGACAGTGAACACCGGGGAGCTGTTTTTT. Translated: CATIRTVNTGELFF.

V and J are TRBV11-2 and TRBJ2-7; no definite D call. The CDR3 sequence is 17 residues long. Trimming left V 0 bases short and J 6 bases short, with 21 bases between. CDR1 is SGHAT, CDR2 FQNNGV, per germline. The CDR3 sequence is CASSLDVSAAARLEQYF. CDR3 coding DNA: TGTGCCAGCAGCTTAGATGTGAGCGCCGCGGCTAGGCTCGAGCAGTACTTC.

In this sample, this clone turned up once. The genes are TRBV9 and TRBJ2-7, with 11 nucleotides matching TRBD1. The V gene end was trimmed by 3 bases and the J gene end by 2 bases; junction bases not matched to a gene: 4. The CDR3 extends over 15 amino acids. Germline values: CDR1 SGDLS, CDR2 YYNGEE. The DNA of the CDR3 is TGTGCCAGCAGCGAGGGACAGGGGGAGGCCTACGAGCAGTACTTC. Translated, it gives CASSEGQGEAYEQYF.

The rearrangement links TRBV5-6 to TRBJ1-2; D is uncertain. Germline assignment: CDR1 SGHDT and CDR2 YYEEEE. Trimming left V 0 bases short and J 4 bases short, with 10 bases between. This CDR3 has 14 residues. CDR3 protein: CASSLGALSYGYTF. CDR3 nucleotide sequence: TGTGCCAGCAGCTTGGGAGCGTTAAGCTATGGCTACACCTTC.